This entry lists 26 T cell receptor beta chains sequenced from one sample in a study of blood T cells in healthy people across ages. With a J-beta primer mix and a sample-barcoded 5' primer, a second PCR ran 7 to 11 cycles. One entry per CDR3 protein results from TCRdb running MiXCR on the 5' RACE reads. Of 1.5 million to 2 million distinct CDR3 sequences in the sample, about 39% are singletons; the top ten hold roughly 23%. The specimen was blood. These receptors originate from a human donor in good health.

The rearrangement joins TRBV7-2 to TRBJ1-2, with 7 bases lining up with TRBD1. Germline lookup yields CDR1 SGHTA and CDR2 FQGNSA. The CDR3 loop spans 15 amino acids. Losses at the gene ends were 3 bases for V and 6 bases for J; bases not matched to a gene: 10. DNA of the CDR3: TGTGCCAGCAGCTTTGGGCCCGGGACAGAGGATGGCTACACCTTC. It codes for CASSFGPGTEDGYTF.

This clonotype was counted a few times. The chain uses TRBV6-1 and TRBJ2-7; 9 bases are a match to TRBD1. Per the germline V gene, CDR1 is MNHNS and CDR2 is SASEGT. The V and J ends lost 2 bases and 6 bases, in that order; junction bases with no gene match: 11. The CDR3 loop spans 16 amino acids. CDR3 sequence: CASSETSGTGFLEQYF. The CDR3, as DNA: TGTGCCAGCAGTGAAACGAGTGGGACAGGGTTCCTCGAGCAGTACTTC.

CDR3: CASSLVGGTGLETQYF. The DNA for the CDR3 is TGTGCCAGCAGCTTAGTCGGTGGGACAGGACTAGAGACCCAGTACTTC. The genes are TRBV13 and TRBJ2-5, with 8 nucleotides matching TRBD1. The V gene end was trimmed by 1 base and the J gene end by 4 bases; junction bases not matched to a gene: 8. Per germline, CDR1 PRHDT and CDR2 FYEKMQ (reference sequence). The CDR3 totals 16 residues.

This clonotype was seen only a few times. Germline is not matched at one junction end, which may reflect a read error. The chain joins TRBV7-2 to TRBJ1-2, with TRBD1 matching over 9 bases. The CDR3 totals 15 residues. The V gene's germline CDR1 is SGHTA and CDR2 FQGNSA. CDR3 residues: CASSLVQGASYGYTF. CDR3 sequence (DNA): TGTGCCAGTAGCTTAGTACAGGGGGCGAGCTATGGCTACACCTTC.

This chain links TRBV20-1 with TRBJ2-4; D remains ambiguous. The CDR3 sequence is 15 residues long. Germline values: CDR1 DFQATT, CDR2 SNEGSKA (reference sequence). The V end was cut by 3 bases, the J end by 0 bases, with 12 bases between. This CDR3 reads CSASWRPLAKNIQYF. CDR3 nucleotide sequence: TGCAGTGCTAGTTGGCGACCTTTAGCCAAAAACATTCAGTACTTC.

The chain combines TRBV5-5 with TRBJ2-1; D is unresolved. This CDR3 comprises 14 residues. Looked up from germline, CDR1 is SGHKS and CDR2 is YYEKEE (reference sequence). Trimming cost V 4 bases and J 11 bases, with 19 bases left between them. CDR3 sequence: CASSTDTARPKQFF. The CDR3 DNA follows: TGTGCCAGCAGCACCGACACCGCCCGTCCGAAGCAGTTCTTC.

CDR3: CASSLRSGGSPLHF. The CDR3, as DNA: TGCGCCAGCAGCTTGAGGTCTGGAGGGTCACCCCTCCACTTT. The gene calls are TRBV5-1 and TRBJ1-6; no firm D call. The CDR3 loop spans 14 amino acids. With 1 base removed from V and 10 bases from J, the gap between germline ends came to 12 bases. Germline-derived CDR1 and CDR2 are SGHRS and YFSETQ. The entire variable domain, with the rest obtained from reference TRBV5-1 and TRBJ1-6, is as follows: KAGVTQTPRYLIKTRGQQVTLSCSPISGHRSVSWYQQTPGQGLQFLFEYFSETQRNKGNFPGRFSGRQFSNSRSEMNVSTLELGDSALYLCASSLRSGGSPLHFGNGTRLTVT.

This clonotype was counted only a few times. The chain couples TRBV7-2 to TRBJ2-4; a possible D gene is TRBD1 (5 bases). Germline values: CDR1 SGHTA, CDR2 FQGNSA. V was clipped by 1 base and J by 1 base, with 5 bases between them. The CDR3 sequence is 14 residues long. The CDR3 DNA follows: TGTGCCAGCAGCTTAGGACAGGCCAAAAACATTCAGTACTTC. This codes for CASSLGQAKNIQYF.

J is TRBJ2-5 and V is TRBV28, with D perhaps being TRBD1 or TRBD2 (6 bases each). V was pared by 6 bases and J by 11 bases, with 25 bases between. Germline V lookup: CDR1 MDHEN, CDR2 SYDVKM. This CDR3 has 15 amino acids. CDR3 bases: TGTGCCAGCAGACCATTGAGCCCTATGAGGGGGGAGCAGTACTTC. Its translation: CASRPLSPMRGEQYF.

The genes are TRBV9 and TRBJ2-7; 11 positions match TRBD2. This CDR3 region has 15 residues. Germline V gene data show CDR1 as SGDLS and CDR2 as YYNGEE. Losses at the gene ends were 3 bases for V and 7 bases for J; bases not matched to a gene: 9. This CDR3 reads CASSGRLAGYNEQYF. DNA for the CDR3: TGTGCCAGCAGCGGACGACTAGCGGGGTACAATGAGCAGTACTTC. The variable domain in full, with the rest retrieved from reference TRBV9 and TRBJ2-7, is DSGVTQTPKHLITATGQRVTLRCSPRSGDLSVYWYQQSLDQGLQFLIQYYNGEERAKGNILERFSAQQFPDLHSELNLSSLELGDSALYFCASSGRLAGYNEQYFGPGTRLTVT.

This clonotype appeared many times. The V call is TRBV29-1, the J call TRBJ2-4, with 9 positions matching TRBD1. CDR1 SQVTM and CDR2 ANQGSEA come from the germline V gene. The CDR3 totals 12 residues. V lost 7 bases, J lost 8 bases, and 6 bases stayed unmatched. The CDR3 DNA sequence: TGCAGCGCTGGACAGGGGAGTTACATTCAGTACTTC. Residues: CSAGQGSYIQYF.

This chain joins TRBV20-1 and TRBJ2-1; 10 bases align to TRBD2. V gave up 7 bases and J gave up 9 bases; unmatched junction bases: 12. The CDR3 consists of 14 residues. Germline assignment: CDR1 DFQATT and CDR2 SNEGSKA (reference sequence). CDR3 nucleotides: TGCAGTGGCCCAAGCGGGGGGGACCCCCTTGAGCAGTTCTTC. Encoded protein: CSGPSGGDPLEQFF.

This clonotype was observed at least ten times. The rearrangement links TRBV6-6 to TRBJ2-5, with TRBD2 matching 7 bases. CDR1 and CDR2 (germline): MNHNY, SVGAGI (reference sequence). V was pared by 8 bases and J by 4 bases, with 7 bases of the junction left unmatched. CDR3 size: 13 residues. CDR3: CASHRGGRETQYF. The DNA for the CDR3 is TGTGCCAGCCACCGGGGAGGGAGAGAGACCCAGTACTTC.

This clonotype was seen a handful of times. J is TRBJ2-3 and V is TRBV21-1. TRBV21-1 is a pseudogene. The CDR3 consists of 12 residues. The CDR3 region has the DNA TGTGCCAGCAGCAAAGTTTTGGATACGCAGTATTTT. Its protein is CASSKVLDTQYF.

This clonotype was detected ten times or more. V and J are TRBV20-1 and TRBJ2-7, with unresolved D. The CDR3 covers 13 residues. The V gene's germline CDR1 is DFQATT and CDR2 SNEGSKA (reference sequence). V was shortened by 6 bases and J by 2 bases, with 14 bases between the two germline ends. The CDR3 protein is CSAESGTAYEQYF. The CDR3 bases are TGCAGTGCCGAGTCGGGCACTGCCTACGAGCAGTACTTC.

This chain joins TRBV5-4 and TRBJ2-5; D ambiguous. CDR1 is SGHNT and CDR2 is YYREEE in the germline V gene (reference sequence). This CDR3 spans 15 amino acids. Trimming pared 4 bases from V and 1 base from J, leaving 14 bases between. Written as DNA, the CDR3 is TGTGCCAGCAGCCCTCCCGGCGGCAGCCAAGAGACCCAGTACTTC. This codes for CASSPPGGSQETQYF.

The chain uses TRBV28 and TRBJ2-7, with D unresolved. Trimming cost V 7 bases and J 5 bases, with 12 bases left between them. Germline CDR1 MDHEN, CDR2 SYDVKM. The CDR3 is 12 amino acids. DNA of the CDR3: TGTGCCAGCATGCCCGGTGTGAACGAGCAGTACTTC. Translating it yields CASMPGVNEQYF.

Many counts were recorded for this clonotype. The rearrangement links TRBV15 to TRBJ1-6; perhaps TRBD1 as D (6 bases). Germline-derived CDR1 and CDR2 are LNHNV and YYDKDF (reference sequence). This CDR3 has 15 residues. Trimming cost V 0 bases and J 6 bases, with 9 bases left between them. In nucleotides, the CDR3 is TGTGCCACCAGCAGAGACCCGGACAGTAATTCACCCCTCCACTTT. Translated, it gives CATSRDPDSNSPLHF.

This chain connects TRBV29-1 to TRBJ1-3; the D gene is possibly TRBD1 (5 bases). CDR3 length: 16 residues. The V end was cut by 6 bases, the J end by 0 bases, with 18 bases between. Per the germline V gene, CDR1 is SQVTM and CDR2 is ANQGSEA. The CDR3 DNA sequence: TGCAGCGTAACTCGTCGTGACAGAAGCTCTGGAAACACCATATATTTT. The encoded protein is CSVTRRDRSSGNTIYF.

The chain employs TRBV6-1 and TRBJ2-1, with TRBD2 matching over 9 bases. There are 15 residues in the CDR3. J gave up 4 bases and V 6 bases, and 7 bases lay outside the gene matches. Germline CDR1 and CDR2: MNHNS and SASEGT. The CDR3 DNA is TGTGCCAGCAGCCCGCTAGCGGGGAATTACAATGAGCAGTTCTTC. Amino acid sequence: CASSPLAGNYNEQFF.

The genes are TRBV9 and TRBJ1-2, with 8 bases fitting TRBD1. This CDR3 has 14 residues. The germline V gene has CDR1 SGDLS and CDR2 YYNGEE. Unmatched junction bases numbered 4, after V lost 3 bases and J lost 3 bases. This CDR3 reads CASSAGTGYYGYTF. DNA of the CDR3: TGTGCCAGCAGCGCTGGGACAGGCTACTATGGCTACACCTTC.

This clonotype was recorded a few times. The chain carries TRBV5-1 and TRBJ2-1; D is possibly TRBD1 or TRBD2 (5 bases each). CDR3 length equals 16 residues. V lost 4 bases, J lost 6 bases, and 20 bases lay in between. Germline loops: CDR1 SGHRS, CDR2 YFSETQ. Here the CDR3 reads CASSPSLGDGSNEQFF. The CDR3 bases are TGCGCCAGCAGCCCCTCACTGGGGGACGGGTCCAATGAGCAGTTCTTC.

The chain recombines TRBV29-1 with TRBJ1-2; tentative D call: TRBD1 (5 bases). Trimming took off 7 bases at V and 8 bases at J, with 17 bases between the two ends. CDR1 is SQVTM, CDR2 ANQGSEA, per germline. The CDR3 runs to 12 residues. Written as DNA, the CDR3 is TGCAGCGGGCGGTCGGGGGAGGCGGGCTACACCTTC. Protein product: CSGRSGEAGYTF.

Regarding this clonotype: At one end the junction does not follow the germline gene, possibly because of a read error. This rearrangement joins TRBV10-3 to TRBJ2-1; the match to TRBD2 covers 8 bases. Per germline, CDR1 ENHRY and CDR2 SYGVKD. This CDR3 is 15 amino acids long. In nucleotides, the CDR3 is TGTGCCATCAGTGGCGGGGGGACCTCCTACAATGGGCAGTTCTTC. Protein sequence: CAISGGGTSYNGQFF.

DNA of the CDR3: TGTGCCAGCAGTTTGGGCGGGCTGGATGGAAACACCATATATTTT. Translating gives CASSLGGLDGNTIYF. The chain uses TRBV12-3 or TRBV12-4 and TRBJ1-3; no clear D. Trimming removed 3 bases from V and 3 bases from J, with 12 bases in between. The CDR3 sequence is 15 residues long.

This clonotype was counted ten times or more. The chain is built from TRBV27 and TRBJ2-6; either TRBD1 or TRBD2 may fit D (5 bases each). Germline CDR1 MNHEY, CDR2 SMNVEV (reference sequence). The germline V and J ends were trimmed by 3 bases and 0 bases, with 21 bases remaining between them. This CDR3 comprises 20 residues. The DNA of the CDR3 is TGTGCCAGCAGTTTGAGGGGTCGGAACCCGACCATCTCTGGGGCCAACGTCCTGACTTTC. This gives the protein CASSLRGRNPTISGANVLTF.